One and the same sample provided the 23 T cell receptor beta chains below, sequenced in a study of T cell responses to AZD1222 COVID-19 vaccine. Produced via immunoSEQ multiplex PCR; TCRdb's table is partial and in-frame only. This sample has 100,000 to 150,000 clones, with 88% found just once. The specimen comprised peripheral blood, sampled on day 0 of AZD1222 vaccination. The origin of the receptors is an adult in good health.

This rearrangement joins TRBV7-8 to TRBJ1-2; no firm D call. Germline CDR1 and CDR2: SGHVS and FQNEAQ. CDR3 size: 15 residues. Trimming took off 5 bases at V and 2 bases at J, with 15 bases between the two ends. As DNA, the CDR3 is TGTGCCAGCAGCACCACAAGGACGTGGAACTATGGCTACACCTTC. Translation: CASSTTRTWNYGYTF.

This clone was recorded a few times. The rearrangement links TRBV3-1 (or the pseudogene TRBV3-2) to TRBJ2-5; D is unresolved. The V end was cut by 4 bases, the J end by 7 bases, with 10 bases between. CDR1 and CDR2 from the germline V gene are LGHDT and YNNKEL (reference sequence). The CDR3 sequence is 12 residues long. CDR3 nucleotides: TGTGCCAGCAGCCGCGAACTTTGGACCCAGTACTTC. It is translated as CASSRELWTQYF.

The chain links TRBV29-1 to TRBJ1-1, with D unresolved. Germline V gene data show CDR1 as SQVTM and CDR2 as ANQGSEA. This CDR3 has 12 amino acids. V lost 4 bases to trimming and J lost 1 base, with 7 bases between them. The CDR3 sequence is CSVATRNTEAFF. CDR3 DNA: TGCAGCGTTGCTACAAGGAACACTGAAGCTTTCTTT.

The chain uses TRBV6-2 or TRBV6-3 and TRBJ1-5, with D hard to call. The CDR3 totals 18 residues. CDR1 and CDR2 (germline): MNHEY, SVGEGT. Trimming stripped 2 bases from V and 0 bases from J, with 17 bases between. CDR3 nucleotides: TGTGCCAGCAGTTACAACCAGGTCCGGGTATATAGCAATCAGCCCCAGCATTTT. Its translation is CASSYNQVRVYSNQPQHF.

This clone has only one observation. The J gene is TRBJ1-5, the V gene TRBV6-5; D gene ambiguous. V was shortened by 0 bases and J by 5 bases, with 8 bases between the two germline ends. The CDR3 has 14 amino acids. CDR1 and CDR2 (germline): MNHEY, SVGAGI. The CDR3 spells CASSYSGSHQPQHF. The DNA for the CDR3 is TGTGCCAGCAGTTACTCGGGGTCCCATCAGCCCCAGCATTTT.

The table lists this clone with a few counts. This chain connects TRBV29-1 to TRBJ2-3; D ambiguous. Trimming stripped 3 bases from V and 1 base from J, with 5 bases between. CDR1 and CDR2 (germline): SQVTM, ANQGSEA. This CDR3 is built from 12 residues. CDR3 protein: CSVEAGTDTQYF. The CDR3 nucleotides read TGCAGCGTTGAGGCTGGCACAGATACGCAGTATTTT.

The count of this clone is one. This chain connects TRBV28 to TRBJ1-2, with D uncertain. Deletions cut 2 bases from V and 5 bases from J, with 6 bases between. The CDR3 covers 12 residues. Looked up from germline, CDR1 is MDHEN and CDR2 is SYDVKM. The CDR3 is CASSLKGYGYTF. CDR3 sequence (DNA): TGTGCCAGCAGTTTAAAGGGTTATGGCTACACCTTC.

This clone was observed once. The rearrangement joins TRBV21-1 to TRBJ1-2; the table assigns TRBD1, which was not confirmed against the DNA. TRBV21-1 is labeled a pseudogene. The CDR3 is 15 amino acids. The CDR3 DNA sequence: TGTGCCAGCAGCAAAGGTTGGACAGGGAACTATGGCTACACCTTC. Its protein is CASSKGWTGNYGYTF.

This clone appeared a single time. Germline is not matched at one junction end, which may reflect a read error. CDR3: CASSGHRGQGTQYF. DNA for the CDR3: TGTGCCAGCAGCGGTCACAGGGGCCAAGGGACCCAGTACTTC. The gene calls are TRBV7-2 and TRBJ2-5, with 7 bases that match TRBD1. Germline V lookup: CDR1 SGHTA, CDR2 FQGNSA. The CDR3 spans 14 residues.

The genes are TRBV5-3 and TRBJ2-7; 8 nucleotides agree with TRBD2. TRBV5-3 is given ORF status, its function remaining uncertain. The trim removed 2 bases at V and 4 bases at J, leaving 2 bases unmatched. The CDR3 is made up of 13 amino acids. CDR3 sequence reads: CARSFTGGYEQYF. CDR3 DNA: TGTGCCAGAAGCTTCACGGGAGGGTACGAGCAGTACTTC.

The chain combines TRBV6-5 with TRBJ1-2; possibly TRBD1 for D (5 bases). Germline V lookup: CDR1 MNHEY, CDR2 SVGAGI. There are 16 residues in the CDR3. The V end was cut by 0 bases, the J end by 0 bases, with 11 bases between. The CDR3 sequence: CASSYSRDSANYGYTF. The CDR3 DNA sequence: TGTGCCAGCAGTTACTCACGTGACAGTGCTAACTATGGCTACACCTTC.

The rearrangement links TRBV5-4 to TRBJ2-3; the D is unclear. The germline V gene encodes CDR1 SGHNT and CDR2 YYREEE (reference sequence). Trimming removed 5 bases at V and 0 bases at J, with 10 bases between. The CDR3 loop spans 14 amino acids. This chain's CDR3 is CASRRHFSTDTQYF. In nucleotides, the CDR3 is TGTGCCAGCAGAAGACACTTCAGCACAGATACGCAGTATTTT.

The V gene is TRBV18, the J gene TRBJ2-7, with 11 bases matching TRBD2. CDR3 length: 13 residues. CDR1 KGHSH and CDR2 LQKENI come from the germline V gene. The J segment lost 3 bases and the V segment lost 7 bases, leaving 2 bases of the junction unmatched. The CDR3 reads CASLTSGSYEQYF. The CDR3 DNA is TGTGCCAGCTTAACTAGCGGGAGCTACGAGCAGTACTTC.

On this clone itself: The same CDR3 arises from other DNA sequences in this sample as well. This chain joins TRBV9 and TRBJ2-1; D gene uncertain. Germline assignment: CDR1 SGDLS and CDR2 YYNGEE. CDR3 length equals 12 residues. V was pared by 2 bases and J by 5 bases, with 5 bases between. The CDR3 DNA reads TGTGCCAGCAGCGTTGGTGACAATGAGCAGTTCTTC. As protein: CASSVGDNEQFF. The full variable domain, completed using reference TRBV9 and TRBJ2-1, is DSGVTQTPKHLITATGQRVTLRCSPRSGDLSVYWYQQSLDQGLQFLIQYYNGEERAKGNILERFSAQQFPDLHSELNLSSLELGDSALYFCASSVGDNEQFFGPGTRLTVL.

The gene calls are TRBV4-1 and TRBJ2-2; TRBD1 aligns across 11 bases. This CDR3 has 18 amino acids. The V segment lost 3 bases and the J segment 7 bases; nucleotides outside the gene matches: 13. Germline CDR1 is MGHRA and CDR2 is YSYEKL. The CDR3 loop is CASSQKPRDRGDVGELFF. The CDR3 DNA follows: TGCGCCAGCAGCCAGAAACCCCGGGACAGGGGGGATGTCGGGGAGCTGTTTTTT.

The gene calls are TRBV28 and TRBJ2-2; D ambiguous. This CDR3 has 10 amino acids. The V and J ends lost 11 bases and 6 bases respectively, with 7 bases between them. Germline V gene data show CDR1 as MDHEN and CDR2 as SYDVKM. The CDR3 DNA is TGTGCCGTAGAAGCCGGGGAGCTGTTTTTT. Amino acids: CAVEAGELFF.

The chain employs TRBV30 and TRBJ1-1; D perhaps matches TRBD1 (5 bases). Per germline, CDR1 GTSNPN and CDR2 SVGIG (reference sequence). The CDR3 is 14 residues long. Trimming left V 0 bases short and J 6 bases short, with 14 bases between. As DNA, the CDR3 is TGTGCCTGGAGTGTTTCGGGGGGGAGCCCTGAAGCTTTCTTT. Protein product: CAWSVSGGSPEAFF. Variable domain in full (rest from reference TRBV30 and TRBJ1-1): SQTIHQWPATLVQPVGSPLSLECTVEGTSNPNLYWYRQAAGRGLQLLFYSVGIGQISSEVPQNLSASRPQDRQFILSSKKLLLSDSGFYLCAWSVSGGSPEAFFGQGTRLTVV.

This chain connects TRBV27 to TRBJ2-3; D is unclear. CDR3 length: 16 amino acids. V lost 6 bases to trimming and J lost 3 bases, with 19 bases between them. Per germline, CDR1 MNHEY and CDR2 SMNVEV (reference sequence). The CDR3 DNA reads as TGTGCCAGCAGCCAGCCCCGGTCCATTACTACAGATACGCAGTATTTT. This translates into CASSQPRSITTDTQYF.

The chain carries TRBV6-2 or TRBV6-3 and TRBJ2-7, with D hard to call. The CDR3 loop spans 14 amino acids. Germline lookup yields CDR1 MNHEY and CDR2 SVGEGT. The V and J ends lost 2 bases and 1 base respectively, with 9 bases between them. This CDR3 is CASSYDKGSYEQYF. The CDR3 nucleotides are TGTGCCAGCAGTTACGATAAAGGTTCCTACGAGCAGTACTTC.

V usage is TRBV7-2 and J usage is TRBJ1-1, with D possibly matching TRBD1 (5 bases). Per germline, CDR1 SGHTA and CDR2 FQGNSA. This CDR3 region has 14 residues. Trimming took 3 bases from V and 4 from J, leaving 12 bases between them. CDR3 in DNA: TGTGCCAGCAGCTTGGGGACGCACTCCACTGAAGCTTTCTTT. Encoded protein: CASSLGTHSTEAFF.

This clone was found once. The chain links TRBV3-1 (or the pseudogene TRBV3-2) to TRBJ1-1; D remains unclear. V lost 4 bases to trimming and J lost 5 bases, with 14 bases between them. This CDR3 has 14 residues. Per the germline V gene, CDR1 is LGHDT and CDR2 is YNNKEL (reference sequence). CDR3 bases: TGTGCCAGCAGCCTGGCCGCCGGGGAGACTGAAGCTTTCTTT. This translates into CASSLAAGETEAFF.

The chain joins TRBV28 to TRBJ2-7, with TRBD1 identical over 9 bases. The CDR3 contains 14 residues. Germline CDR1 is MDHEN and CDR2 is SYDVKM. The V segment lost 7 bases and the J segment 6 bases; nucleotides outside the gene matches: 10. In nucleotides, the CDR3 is TGTGCCAGCATTACCGGGACAGGGAACGGCGAGCAGTACTTC. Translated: CASITGTGNGEQYF.

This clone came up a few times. Here the CDR3 DNA reads TGTGCCAGCAGTGAATATAGGAGAGATACGCAGTATTTT. Translating it yields CASSEYRRDTQYF. The chain employs TRBV25-1 and TRBJ2-3; D not certain. V lost 0 bases and J lost 5, with 6 bases in between. Germline-derived CDR1 and CDR2 are MGHDK and SYGVNS. CDR3 length: 13 residues.